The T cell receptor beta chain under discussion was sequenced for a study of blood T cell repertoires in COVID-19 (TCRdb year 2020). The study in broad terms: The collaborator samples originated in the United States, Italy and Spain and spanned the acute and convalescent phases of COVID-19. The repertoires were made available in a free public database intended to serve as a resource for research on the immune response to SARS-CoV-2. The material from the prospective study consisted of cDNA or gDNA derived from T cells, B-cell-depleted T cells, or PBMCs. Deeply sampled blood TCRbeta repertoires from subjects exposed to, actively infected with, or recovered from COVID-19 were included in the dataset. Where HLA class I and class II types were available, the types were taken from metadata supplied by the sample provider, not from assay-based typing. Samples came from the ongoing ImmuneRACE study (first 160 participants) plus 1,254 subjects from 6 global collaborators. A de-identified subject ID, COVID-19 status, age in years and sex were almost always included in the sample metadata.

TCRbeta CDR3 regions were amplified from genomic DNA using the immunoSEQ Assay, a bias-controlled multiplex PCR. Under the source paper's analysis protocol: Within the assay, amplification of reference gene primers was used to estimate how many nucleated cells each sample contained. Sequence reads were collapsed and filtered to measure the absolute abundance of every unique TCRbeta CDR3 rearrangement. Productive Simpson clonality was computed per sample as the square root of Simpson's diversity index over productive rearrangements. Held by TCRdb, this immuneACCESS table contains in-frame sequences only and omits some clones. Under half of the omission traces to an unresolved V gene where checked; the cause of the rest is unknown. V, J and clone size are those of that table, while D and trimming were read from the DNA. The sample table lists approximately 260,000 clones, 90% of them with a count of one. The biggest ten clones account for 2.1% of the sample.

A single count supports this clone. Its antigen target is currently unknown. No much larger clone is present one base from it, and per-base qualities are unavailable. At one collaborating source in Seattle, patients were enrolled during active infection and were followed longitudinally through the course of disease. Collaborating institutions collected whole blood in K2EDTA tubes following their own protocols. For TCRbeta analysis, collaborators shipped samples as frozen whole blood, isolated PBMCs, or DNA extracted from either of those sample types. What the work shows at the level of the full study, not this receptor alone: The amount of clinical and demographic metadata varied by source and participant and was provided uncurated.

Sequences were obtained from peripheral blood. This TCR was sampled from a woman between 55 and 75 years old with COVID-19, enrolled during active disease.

DNA sequence: TGCGCCAGCAGCCCGGTGACAGGGGTCTCTAACTATGGCTACACCTTC. It codes for CASSPVTGVSNYGYTF. The rearranged segments are TRBV5-1 and TRBJ1-2, with 8 middle bases fitting TRBD1. The germline V gene supplies CDR1 SGHRS and CDR2 YFSETQ. Trimmed from V: 4 bases; trimmed from J: 0 bases; junction bases lacking a gene match: 8. CDR3 length: 16 amino acids, cysteine to phenylalanine. Only CDR3 DNA is held: 48 bases, read in frame from base 1.